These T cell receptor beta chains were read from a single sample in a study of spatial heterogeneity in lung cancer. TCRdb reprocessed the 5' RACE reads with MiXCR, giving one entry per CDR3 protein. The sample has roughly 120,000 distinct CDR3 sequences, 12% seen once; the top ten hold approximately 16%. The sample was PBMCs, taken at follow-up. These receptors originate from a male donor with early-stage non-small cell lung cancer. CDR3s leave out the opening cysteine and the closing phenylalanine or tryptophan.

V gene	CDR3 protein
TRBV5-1	ASSFGTGEGTQY
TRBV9	ASSPGRRTAYHEQY
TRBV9	ASSGPRRQTYSGNTIY
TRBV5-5	ASSYGPSGNQPQH
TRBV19	ATSLSGEGYT
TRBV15	ATSRGRGVSGRGETQY
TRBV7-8	ASSIRQADTGELF
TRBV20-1	SARNTGGNSPLH
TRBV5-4	ASSFQGFGELF
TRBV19	ASSISRAVNSPLH
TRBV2	ASSVKGQNNEQF
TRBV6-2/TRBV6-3	ASRPTSGGNEQF
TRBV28	ASSVADWYQETQY
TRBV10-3	AISESTGSINQPQH
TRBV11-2	ASSLGPGQGPYEQY
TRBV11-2	ASSALDGYT
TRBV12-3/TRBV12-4	ASRGQATNEKLF
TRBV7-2	ASSLAPWRGEETQY
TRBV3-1	AGGTVSQPQH
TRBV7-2	ASSQGGGTDTQY
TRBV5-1	ASSLAGTNPNEQF
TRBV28	ASSFGGSQETQY
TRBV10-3	AISEVLRGEQY
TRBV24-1	ATSDGGMRETQY
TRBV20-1	SATLGQGRNQPQH
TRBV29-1	SVGSLYNEQF
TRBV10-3	AIKGQGDNEQF
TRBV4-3	ASSPWTGGGTEAF
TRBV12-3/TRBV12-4	ASSLGGPGNQPQH
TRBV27	ASSRWAGEKLF
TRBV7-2	ASSRRTEMNTEVF
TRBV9	ASRATLSGNTIY
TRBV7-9	ASIIAGAHEQF
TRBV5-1	ASSLRTGNNSPLH
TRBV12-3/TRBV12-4	ASSRYEGGEQY
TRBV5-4	ASSPSGTYSPLH
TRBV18	ASSPQVSDTQY
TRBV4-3	ASSQDGGGTYNEQF
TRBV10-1	ASSSLGTDTQY
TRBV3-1	ASSSQGREQY
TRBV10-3	AIRNQGNVEAF
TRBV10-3	AIVGLGTEAF
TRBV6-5	ASSYSRQAF
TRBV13	ASSLQNGYT